Below are 19 T cell receptor beta chains sequenced from a single sample in a study of cytomegalovirus exposure and HLA in healthy donors. Use of 60 Vbeta and 13 Jbeta primers characterized the PCR. The table came from immunoSEQ multiplex PCR; TCRdb's copy has only in-frame clones and leaves some out. The sample has roughly 100,000 clones, 78% seen once. The sample taken for sequencing was PBMCs. The receptors shown here come from a man aged 25 to 45 in good health and CMV-seronegative.

The V and J genes are TRBV18 and TRBJ2-3; D may be TRBD1 (6 bases). V was shortened by 0 bases and J by 2 bases, with 12 bases between the two germline ends. This CDR3 comprises 16 residues. Germline lookup yields CDR1 KGHSH and CDR2 LQKENI. The CDR3 DNA reads TGTGCCAGCTCACCACCCTATGGGGGCCACACAGATACGCAGTATTTT. As protein: CASSPPYGGHTDTQYF.

This chain uses TRBV7-9 with TRBJ1-1; 12 bases fit TRBD1. J lost 5 bases, V lost 3 bases, and 10 bases had no gene match. CDR3 length: 17 amino acids. In germline, CDR1 is SEHNR, CDR2 FQNEAQ (reference sequence). CDR3 sequence (DNA): TGTGCCAGCAGCTTTAGAGGGGACAGGGGGCGGGGGACTGAAGCTTTCTTT. This sequence encodes CASSFRGDRGRGTEAFF.

The chain carries TRBV5-1 and TRBJ2-5; tentative D call: TRBD1 (6 bases). The V gene lost 4 bases and the J gene lost 5 bases, with 12 bases spanning the gap. The CDR3 is 13 amino acids. The germline CDR1 and CDR2 sequences are SGHRS and YFSETQ. CDR3 loop: CASSTDRRETQYF. CDR3 DNA: TGCGCCAGCAGCACGGACAGACGGGAGACCCAGTACTTC.

The J gene is TRBJ2-7, the V gene TRBV15; D is unclear. Trimming took off 1 base at V and 5 bases at J, with 9 bases between the two ends. CDR1 LNHNV and CDR2 YYDKDF come from the germline V gene (reference sequence). This CDR3 contains 13 residues. The CDR3 nucleotides are TGTGCCACCAGCAGAGTCTATTCCCACGAGCAGTACTTC. This encodes CATSRVYSHEQYF.

The chain combines TRBV7-6 with TRBJ2-7, with D possibly being TRBD1 (6 bases). This CDR3 contains 14 residues. V was pared by 3 bases and J by 0 bases, with 9 bases between. CDR1 SGHVS and CDR2 FNYEAQ come from the germline V gene. CDR3 nucleotide sequence: TGTGCCAGCAGCTTCCTACAGGGCTCCTACGAGCAGTACTTC. Amino acids: CASSFLQGSYEQYF.

This rearrangement joins TRBV5-1 to TRBJ2-3; no definite D call. The germline V and J ends were trimmed by 4 bases and 2 bases, with 8 bases remaining between them. Germline loops: CDR1 SGHRS, CDR2 YFSETQ. The CDR3 spans 13 residues. The CDR3 loop is CASSPRVTDTQYF. DNA for the CDR3: TGCGCCAGCAGCCCCCGCGTCACAGATACGCAGTATTTT.

This clone came up a few times. In DNA, the CDR3 is TGTGCCAGCAGACAAACAGGGGGGGCCGATGAGCAGTTCTTC. It translates to CASRQTGGADEQFF. This chain links TRBV11-2 with TRBJ2-1, with D maybe TRBD1 (8 bases). The V gene lost 6 bases and the J gene lost 8 bases, with 17 bases spanning the gap. Germline assignment: CDR1 SGHAT and CDR2 FQNNGV. This CDR3 is 14 amino acids long.

The CDR3 nucleotides are TGTGCCAGCAGCTTAGGGGACAGGGCGCTCCCAACTAATGAAAAACTGTTTTTT. Translating it yields CASSLGDRALPTNEKLFF. The chain employs TRBV7-2 and TRBJ1-4; 9 bases fit TRBD1. V gave up 1 base and J gave up 0 bases; unmatched junction bases: 6. This CDR3 comprises 18 residues. Germline CDR1 and CDR2: SGHTA and FQGNSA.

The chain is built from TRBV6-1 and TRBJ2-3, with 11 bases lining up with TRBD2. This CDR3 region has 17 residues. V trimming: 1 base; J trimming: 3 bases; junction bases outside the gene matches: 6. Germline V gives CDR1 MNHNS, CDR2 SASEGT. CDR3 region: CASSEGYTSGGTDTQYF. The CDR3 coding sequence is TGTGCCAGCAGTGAAGGGTATACTAGCGGGGGAACAGATACGCAGTATTTT.

J is TRBJ2-7 and V is TRBV5-4; D remains ambiguous. The length of the CDR3 is 14 residues. Germline assignment: CDR1 SGHNT and CDR2 YYREEE (reference sequence). Trimming left V 3 bases short and J 2 bases short, with 12 bases between. The CDR3 DNA follows: TGTGCCAGCAGCTATATCTCTTGGCCCTACGAGCAGTACTTC. Amino acids: CASSYISWPYEQYF.

This clone was observed a single time. The V gene is TRBV11-2, the J gene TRBJ2-3; D possibly corresponds to TRBD2 (6 bases). V was pared by 5 bases and J by 2 bases, with 17 bases between. Germline V lookup: CDR1 SGHAT, CDR2 FQNNGV. CDR3 size: 16 residues. The CDR3 protein is CASSRGYGRITDTQYF. The CDR3, as DNA: TGTGCCAGCAGCCGGGGCTATGGGAGGATCACAGATACGCAGTATTTT.

The chain recombines TRBV10-1 with TRBJ1-1; D remains ambiguous. CDR1 is WNHNN and CDR2 is SYGVQD in the germline V gene (reference sequence). There are 13 residues in the CDR3. V was pared by 8 bases and J by 0 bases, with 10 bases between. CDR3 bases: TGCGCCAGCTCCACCCAGATGAACACTGAAGCTTTCTTT. Its translation is CASSTQMNTEAFF.

The J gene is TRBJ2-1, the V gene TRBV19; no definite D call. The ends were cut back, 3 bases at V and 8 bases at J, with 11 bases in the middle. The CDR3 spans 13 residues. Per the germline V gene, CDR1 is LNHDA and CDR2 is SQIVND (reference sequence). The CDR3 bases are TGTGCCAGTAGTATGACTCCGTACGATGAGCAGTTCTTC. Its protein product is CASSMTPYDEQFF.

V is TRBV19 and J is TRBJ1-4, with TRBD1 as a possible D gene (6 bases). Germline-derived CDR1 and CDR2 are LNHDA and SQIVND (reference sequence). The CDR3 spans 18 residues. With 6 bases removed from V and 0 bases from J, the gap between germline ends came to 20 bases. CDR3 loop: CASSEIWDNFATNEKLFF. In DNA form, the CDR3 reads TGTGCCAGTAGCGAAATATGGGACAACTTTGCAACTAATGAAAAACTGTTTTTT.

The chain recombines TRBV19 with TRBJ1-1; no definite D call. Deletions cut 8 bases from V and 1 base from J, with 11 bases between. This CDR3 contains 13 residues. The V gene's germline CDR1 is LNHDA and CDR2 SQIVND (reference sequence). CDR3 residues: CASSGRGNTEAFF. CDR3 bases: TGTGCCAGTTCAGGACGGGGGAACACTGAAGCTTTCTTT.

The table lists this clone with a few counts. The chain has TRBV6-5 and TRBJ2-7, with 9 bases fitting TRBD1. The CDR3 spans 14 residues. Germline assignment: CDR1 MNHEY and CDR2 SVGAGI. V lost 5 bases and J lost 6; bases outside the gene matches: 8. CDR3 DNA: TGTGCCAGCAGTCCCACCGGGACAGGGTTCGAGCAGTACTTC. Translating gives CASSPTGTGFEQYF.

V usage is TRBV6-1 and J usage is TRBJ1-2; D ambiguous. The V gene lost 6 bases and the J gene lost 1 base, with 6 bases spanning the gap. CDR3 size: 12 residues. The germline gives CDR1 MNHNS, CDR2 SASEGT. CDR3: CASRSDNYGYTF. In nucleotides, the CDR3 is TGTGCCAGCAGATCAGATAACTATGGCTACACCTTC.

The chain employs TRBV29-1 and TRBJ2-2; 7 bases agree with TRBD1. Germline CDR1 reads SQVTM; CDR2 reads ANQGSEA. Trimming took 7 bases from V and 6 from J; bases not matched to a gene: 5. This CDR3 is 12 amino acids long. CDR3 coding DNA: TGCAGCGCACTAGGGGGCTCCGGGGAGCTGTTTTTT. Translated, it gives CSALGGSGELFF.

The chain uses TRBV14 and TRBJ2-1; 7 bases align to TRBD2. The ends lost 7 bases at V and 0 bases at J; junction bases unmatched: 6. The CDR3 covers 15 residues. Germline lookup yields CDR1 SGHDN and CDR2 FVKESK. DNA of the CDR3: TGTGCCAGCAAGAGCATAGCGGGCTCCTACAATGAGCAGTTCTTC. This gives the protein CASKSIAGSYNEQFF.